Many counts were recorded for the clone carrying this TCR beta chain. This sample was taken from a study of T cells in Graves' hyperthyroidism and ophthalmopathy. Trimming removed 7 bases at V and 9 bases at J, with 10 bases between. This CDR3 is 11 amino acids long. TCR beta CDR3 regions were amplified from RNA transcripts. Primed by the HTBI set, a first-round RT-PCR was run on the TCR CDR3. MiXCR, applied by TCRdb to the multiplex PCR reads, yields one record per CDR3 protein. The sample has around 600,000 distinct CDR3 sequences; more than 14% are singletons. Under 3 months was the duration of disease in ophthalmopathy patients, who also had a Clinical Activity Score of at least 3 and a NOSPECS grade of at least 4. Pregnant or lactating patients were excluded, as were those with uncontrolled infection or other autoimmune disease.

V gene TRBV12-3 or TRBV12-4 combines with J gene TRBJ2-1, with D unresolved. The source is a woman in her fifties or sixties with Graves' ophthalmopathy. The sequenced sample consisted of blood. CDR3 amino acids: CASTLTGEQFF. The CDR3 nucleotides are TGTGCCAGCACCCTTACGGGTGAGCAGTTCTTC.